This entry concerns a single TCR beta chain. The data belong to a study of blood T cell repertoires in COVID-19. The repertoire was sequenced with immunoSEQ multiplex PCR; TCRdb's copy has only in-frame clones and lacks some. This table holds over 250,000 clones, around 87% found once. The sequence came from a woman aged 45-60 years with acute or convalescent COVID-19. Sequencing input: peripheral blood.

The CDR3, as DNA: TGTGCCAGCAGCGCGCGGGACAGATACAATGAGCAGTTCTTC. As protein: CASSARDRYNEQFF. V is TRBV9 and J is TRBJ2-1, with TRBD1 as a possible D gene (7 bases). V was clipped by 3 bases and J by 4 bases, with 11 bases between them. The CDR3 is made up of 14 amino acids. Germline lookup yields CDR1 SGDLS and CDR2 YYNGEE.